This T cell receptor beta chain derives from a study of T-cell memory formation after mild COVID-19 (dated by TCRdb to about 2021). Broadly, across the study: TCR sequence clusters from the two donors were largely donor specific. In a couple of donors, T-cell clones that expanded and contracted after mild COVID-19 were tracked by sequencing TCRalpha and TCRbeta repertoires over time. The cohort was made up of two young adult volunteers, one female and one male, who were previously healthy.

Ficoll-Paque density gradient centrifugation was the method used to isolate PBMCs. About this clonotype: Its antigen target is currently unknown. No quality values exist for individual bases; no much larger clone is one base distant.

Overall study results and their limits: Only two mild cases were covered by the study, and larger cohorts that include severe cases with pre-infection samples were considered necessary. Clones that contracted from day 15 to 85 showed balanced CD4/CD8 phenotypes, whereas a second wave of clones that expanded from day 15 to 37 leaned towards CD4+. Contracting CD4+ clones were found mainly in CM and EM memory subsets, while CD8+ clones were enriched in EMRA. The detection of some responding clones in pre-infection memory suggests that pre-existing cross-reactive memory T cells joined the SARS-CoV-2 response. SARS-CoV-2 specificity was not confirmed for the second-wave clones peaking on day 37.

The sequencer listed for this sample is Illumina NovaSeq 6000. Using 5'RACE with constant-segment primers, TCRalpha and TCRbeta cDNA libraries were constructed, with sample barcodes and unique molecular identifiers added in the process. Trizol reagent was used to extract RNA from every sample. Library amplification was performed in two PCR steps, and a second sample barcode and Illumina TruSeq adapters were introduced in the second step. Sequencing of the libraries was done on an Illumina NovaSeq, producing 2 x 150 bp paired-end reads. In the paper's pipeline: Demultiplexing of reads and collapsing into UMI-guided consensus sequences were performed with migec v1.2.7. Using mixcr v2.1.11, UMI consensuses were aligned to TRA and TRB V and J templates and then assembled into clonotypes. Clonotypes were classified as expanded or contracted when called significant by both edgeR and NoisET, with noise models trained on biological replicates. For edgeR calls, the cutoffs were a false discovery rate-adjusted p below 0.01 and a log2 fold-change threshold of 1. As an exploratory analysis of dynamics, max-normalized trajectories of the 1000 most abundant clonotypes were examined by PCA with hierarchical clustering. Separately sequenced CD4+ and CD8+ repertoires were used to assign a CD4 or CD8 phenotype to each responding clone. TCRdb reanalyzed the raw reads on its own, using fastp at Q25 for trimming and MiXCR for clone calling, and kept in-frame beta chains. Under each unique CDR3 protein, matching rows form one entry showing the most common genes and DNA. The authors' filters were not applied to this entry. Across this sample there are approximately 250,000 distinct CDR3 sequences, with 16% seen only once. Roughly a fifth of the sample is taken by the ten largest.

Ends trimmed: V by 5 bases, J by 5 bases; bases unmatched to a gene: 14. CDR1 and CDR2 are read off the germline V gene as SGHTA and FQGNSA. CDR3 length: 18 amino acids, cysteine to phenylalanine. Of all the DNA, just the CDR3 is kept, 54 bases in frame from base 1. This TCR was recovered from a man aged 18 to 30 who had mild COVID-19 (a few samples of this study predate the infection). The sample titles of this study are shuffled in the database, so cell type and time point are left out; the donor was told from shared clones. In this chain, TRBV7-2 is recombined with TRBJ2-3; 12 junctional bases match TRBD1. Sequencing was carried out using PBMCs or a T cell subset sorted from them (not recorded which). The DNA sequence is TGTGCCAGCAGCCCCCACATGCGGGACAGGGGGCGGAAAGATACGCAGTATTTT. It specifies CASSPHMRDRGRKDTQYF.